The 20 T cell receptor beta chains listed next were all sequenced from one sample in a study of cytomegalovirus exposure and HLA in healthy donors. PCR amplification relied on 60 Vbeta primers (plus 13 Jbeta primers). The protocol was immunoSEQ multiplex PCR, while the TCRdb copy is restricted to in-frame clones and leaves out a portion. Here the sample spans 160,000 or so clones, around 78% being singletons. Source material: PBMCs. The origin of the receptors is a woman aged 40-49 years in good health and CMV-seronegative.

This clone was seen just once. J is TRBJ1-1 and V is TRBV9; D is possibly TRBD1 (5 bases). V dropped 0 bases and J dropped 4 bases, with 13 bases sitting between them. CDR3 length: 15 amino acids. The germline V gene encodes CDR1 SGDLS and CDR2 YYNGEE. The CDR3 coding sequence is TGTGCCAGCAGCGTAGTTCCCGCGGGGGGCACTGAAGCTTTCTTT. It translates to CASSVVPAGGTEAFF.

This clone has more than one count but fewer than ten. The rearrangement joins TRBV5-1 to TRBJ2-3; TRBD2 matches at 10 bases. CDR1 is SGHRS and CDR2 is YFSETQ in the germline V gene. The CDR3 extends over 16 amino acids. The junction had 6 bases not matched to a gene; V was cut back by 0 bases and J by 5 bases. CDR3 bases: TGCGCCAGCAGCTTGGGGCTAGCGGGAGTGGTAGATACGCAGTATTTT. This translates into CASSLGLAGVVDTQYF.

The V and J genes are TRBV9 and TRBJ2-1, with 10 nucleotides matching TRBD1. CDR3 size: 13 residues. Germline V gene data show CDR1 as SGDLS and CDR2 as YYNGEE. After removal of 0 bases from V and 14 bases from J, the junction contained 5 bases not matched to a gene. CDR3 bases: TGTGCCAGCAGCGTAGGGGGGACAGGGGCAGAGTTCTTC. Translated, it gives CASSVGGTGAEFF. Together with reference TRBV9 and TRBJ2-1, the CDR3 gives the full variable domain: DSGVTQTPKHLITATGQRVTLRCSPRSGDLSVYWYQQSLDQGLQFLIQYYNGEERAKGNILERFSAQQFPDLHSELNLSSLELGDSALYFCASSVGGTGAEFFGPGTRLTVL.

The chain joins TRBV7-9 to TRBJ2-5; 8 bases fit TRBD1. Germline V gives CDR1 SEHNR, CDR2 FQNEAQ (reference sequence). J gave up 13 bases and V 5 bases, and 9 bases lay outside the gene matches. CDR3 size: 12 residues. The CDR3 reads CASSTSSDRAYF. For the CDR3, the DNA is TGTGCCAGCAGCACCTCCTCGGACAGGGCGTACTTC.

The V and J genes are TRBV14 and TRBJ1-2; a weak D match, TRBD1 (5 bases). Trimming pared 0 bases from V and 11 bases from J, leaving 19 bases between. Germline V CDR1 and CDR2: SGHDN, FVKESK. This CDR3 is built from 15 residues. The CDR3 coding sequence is TGTGCCAGCAGCCAAGAAGGAGCAGGACAATATTTTTACACCTTC. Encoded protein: CASSQEGAGQYFYTF. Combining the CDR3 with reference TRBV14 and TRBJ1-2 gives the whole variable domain EAGVTQFPSHSVIEKGQTVTLRCDPISGHDNLYWYRRVMGKEIKFLLHFVKESKQDESGMPNNRFLAERTGGTYSTLKVQPAELEDSGVYFCASSQEGAGQYFYTFGSGTRLTVV.

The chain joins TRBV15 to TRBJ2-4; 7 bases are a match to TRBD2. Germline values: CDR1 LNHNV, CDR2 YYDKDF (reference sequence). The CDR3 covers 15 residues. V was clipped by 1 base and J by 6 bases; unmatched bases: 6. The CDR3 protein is CATSRGEGSSNIQYF. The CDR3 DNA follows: TGTGCCACCAGCAGAGGGGAGGGAAGTTCAAACATTCAGTACTTC.

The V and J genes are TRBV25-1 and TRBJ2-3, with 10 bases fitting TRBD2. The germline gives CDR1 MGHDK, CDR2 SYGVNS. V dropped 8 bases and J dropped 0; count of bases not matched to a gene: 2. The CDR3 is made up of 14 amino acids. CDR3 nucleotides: TGTGCCAGCGAGCGGGAGGGAAGCACAGATACGCAGTATTTT. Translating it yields CASEREGSTDTQYF.

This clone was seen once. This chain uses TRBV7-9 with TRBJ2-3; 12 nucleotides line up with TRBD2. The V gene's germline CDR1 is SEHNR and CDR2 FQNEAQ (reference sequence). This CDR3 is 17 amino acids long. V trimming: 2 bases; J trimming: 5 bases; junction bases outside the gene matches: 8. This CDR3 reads CASSLMTSGSRGDTQYF. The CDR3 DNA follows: TGTGCCAGCAGCTTAATGACTAGCGGGAGCCGCGGAGATACGCAGTATTTT.

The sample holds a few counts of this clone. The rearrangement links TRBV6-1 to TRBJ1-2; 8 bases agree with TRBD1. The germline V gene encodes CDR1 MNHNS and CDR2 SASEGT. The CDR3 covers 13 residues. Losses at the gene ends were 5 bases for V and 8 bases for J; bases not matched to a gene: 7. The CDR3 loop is CASSPQGAQGYTF. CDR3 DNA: TGTGCCAGCAGTCCCCAGGGGGCGCAGGGCTACACCTTC.

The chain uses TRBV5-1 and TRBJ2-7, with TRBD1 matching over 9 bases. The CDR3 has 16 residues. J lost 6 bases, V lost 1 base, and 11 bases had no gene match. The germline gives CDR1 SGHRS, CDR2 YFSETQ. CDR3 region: CASSLKSPGQGGEQYF. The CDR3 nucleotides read TGCGCCAGCAGCTTGAAGTCCCCGGGACAGGGAGGCGAGCAGTACTTC. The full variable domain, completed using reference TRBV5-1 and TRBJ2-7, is KAGVTQTPRYLIKTRGQQVTLSCSPISGHRSVSWYQQTPGQGLQFLFEYFSETQRNKGNFPGRFSGRQFSNSRSEMNVSTLELGDSALYLCASSLKSPGQGGEQYFGPGTRLTVT.

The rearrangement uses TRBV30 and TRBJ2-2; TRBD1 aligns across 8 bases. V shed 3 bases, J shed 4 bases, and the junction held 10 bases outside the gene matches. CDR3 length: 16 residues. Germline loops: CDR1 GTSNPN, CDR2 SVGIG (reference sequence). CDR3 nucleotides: TGTGCCTGGAGGGGCCACACAGGGGGGAGCACCGGGGAGCTGTTTTTT. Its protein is CAWRGHTGGSTGELFF.

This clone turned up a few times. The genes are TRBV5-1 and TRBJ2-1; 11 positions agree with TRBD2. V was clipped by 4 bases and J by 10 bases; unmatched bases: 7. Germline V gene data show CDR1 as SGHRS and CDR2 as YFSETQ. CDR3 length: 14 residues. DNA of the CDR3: TGCGCCAGCAGCGGGACTAGCGGTAGTAAAGAGCAGTTCTTC. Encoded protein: CASSGTSGSKEQFF.

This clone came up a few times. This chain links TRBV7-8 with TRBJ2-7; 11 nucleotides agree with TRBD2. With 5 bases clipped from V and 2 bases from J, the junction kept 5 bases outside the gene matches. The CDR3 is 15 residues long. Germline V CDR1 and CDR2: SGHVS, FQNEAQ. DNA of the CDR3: TGTGCCAGCAGCCAGACTAGCGGGATAACCTACGAGCAGTACTTC. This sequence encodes CASSQTSGITYEQYF.

CDR3 in DNA: TGTGCCAGCAGTGGAGCGGGAGGAGGCTCGGTGACCCAGTACTTC. Translating gives CASSGAGGGSVTQYF. The rearrangement links TRBV2 to TRBJ2-5, with TRBD2 identical over 9 bases. The CDR3 has 15 residues. V was clipped by 4 bases and J by 7 bases; unmatched bases: 10. CDR1 and CDR2 (germline): SNHLY, FYNNEI.

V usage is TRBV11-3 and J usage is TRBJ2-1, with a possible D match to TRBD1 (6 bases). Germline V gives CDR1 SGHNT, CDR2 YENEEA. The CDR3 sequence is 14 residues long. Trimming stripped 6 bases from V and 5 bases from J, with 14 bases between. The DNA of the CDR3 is TGTGCCAGCAGTCAACAGGGAATCCACAATGAGCAGTTCTTC. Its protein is CASSQQGIHNEQFF.

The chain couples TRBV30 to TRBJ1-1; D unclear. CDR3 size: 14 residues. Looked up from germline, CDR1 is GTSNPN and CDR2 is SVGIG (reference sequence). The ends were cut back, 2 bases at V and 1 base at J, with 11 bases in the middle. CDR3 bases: TGTGCCTGGAGTCTGAGACTAAAGAACACTGAAGCTTTCTTT. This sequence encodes CAWSLRLKNTEAFF.

CDR3 coding DNA: TGTGCCATCAGGGGCAACTACGAGCAGTACTTC. Protein sequence: CAIRGNYEQYF. The genes are TRBV10-3 and TRBJ2-7; D gene uncertain. Between the trimmed V and J ends, which lost 6 bases and 3 bases, there was a span of 6 bases. CDR1 is ENHRY, CDR2 SYGVKD, per germline. The CDR3 loop spans 11 amino acids.

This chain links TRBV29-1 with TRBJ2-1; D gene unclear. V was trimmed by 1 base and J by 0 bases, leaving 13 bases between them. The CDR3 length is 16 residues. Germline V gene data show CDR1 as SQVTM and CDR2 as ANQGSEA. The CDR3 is CSVEVTKQYSYNEQFF. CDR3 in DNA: TGCAGCGTTGAAGTCACGAAACAGTACTCCTACAATGAGCAGTTCTTC.

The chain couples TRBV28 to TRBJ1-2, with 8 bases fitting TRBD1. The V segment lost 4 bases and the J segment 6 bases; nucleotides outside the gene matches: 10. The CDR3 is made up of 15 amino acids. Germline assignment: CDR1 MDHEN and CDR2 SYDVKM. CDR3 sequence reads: CASSSPDREGDGYTF. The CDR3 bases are TGTGCCAGCAGTTCGCCGGACAGGGAAGGGGATGGCTACACCTTC.

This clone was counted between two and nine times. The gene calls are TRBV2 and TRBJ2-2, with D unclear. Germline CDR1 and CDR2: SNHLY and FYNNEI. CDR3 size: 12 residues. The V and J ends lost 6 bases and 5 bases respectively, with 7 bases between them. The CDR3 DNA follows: TGTGCCAGCAGGGCTAGGACCGGGGAGCTGTTTTTT. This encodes CASRARTGELFF.